This TCR beta chain came from a study of T-cell reconstitution after alpha-beta-depleted transplantation in children. In its sample, this clonotype was seen a few times. The library targeted TCRbeta and was prepared with unique molecular identifiers. TCRdb called the PCR reads again in MiXCR, with one record for every CDR3 protein. The sample holds a few hundred thousand distinct CDR3 sequences, approximately 13% seen once. Per the germline V gene, CDR1 is KGHSH and CDR2 is LQKENI. The CDR3 length is 18 residues. V lost 4 bases to trimming and J lost 2 bases; unmatched junction nucleotides: 12. The receptor was isolated from a human donor who donated a stem cell graft to a child with combined immunodeficiency. The chain combines TRBV18 with TRBJ2-2; 8 positions match TRBD1. The sequences come from PBMCs from the stem cell graft donor, collected from the stem cell graft. The chain's CDR3 is CASSQSQGADPNTGELFF. CDR3 sequence (DNA): TGTGCCAGCTCACAGTCCCAGGGGGCTGATCCTAACACCGGGGAGCTGTTTTTT.